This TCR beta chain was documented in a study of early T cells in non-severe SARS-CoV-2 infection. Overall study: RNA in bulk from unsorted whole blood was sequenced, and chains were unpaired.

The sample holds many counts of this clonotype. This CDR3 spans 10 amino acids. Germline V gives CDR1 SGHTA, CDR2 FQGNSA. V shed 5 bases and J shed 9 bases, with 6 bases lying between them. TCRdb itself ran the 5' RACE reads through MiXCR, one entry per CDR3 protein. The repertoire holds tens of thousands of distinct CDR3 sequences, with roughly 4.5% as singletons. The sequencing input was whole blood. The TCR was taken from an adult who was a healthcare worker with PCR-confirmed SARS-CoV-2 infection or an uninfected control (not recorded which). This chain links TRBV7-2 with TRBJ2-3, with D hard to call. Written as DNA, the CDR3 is TGTGCCAGCAGCCACTCAACGCAGTATTTT. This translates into CASSHSTQYF.